The 9 T cell receptor beta chains in this list originate from one sample, sequenced in a study of cytomegalovirus exposure and HLA in healthy donors. The PCR used 60 Vbeta and 13 Jbeta primers. Only in-frame clones appear in the TCRdb table, and some are missing; sequencing was by immunoSEQ multiplex PCR. The repertoire holds some 150,000 clones, approximately 80% seen once, with 4.5% to 6% in the top ten. The specimen sequenced was PBMCs. The receptors shown here come from a male donor in good health and CMV-seronegative.

The chain employs TRBV2 and TRBJ1-5, with unresolved D. CDR3 length equals 12 residues. V was clipped by 2 bases and J by 7 bases, with 6 bases between them. CDR1 is SNHLY and CDR2 is FYNNEI in the germline V gene. In DNA form, the CDR3 reads TGTGCCAGCAGTGAAAACAGACAGCCCCAGCATTTT. This sequence encodes CASSENRQPQHF. Filled out from reference TRBV2 and TRBJ1-5, the complete variable domain reads EPEVTQTPSHQVTQMGQEVILRCVPISNHLYFYWYRQILGQKVEFLVSFYNNEISEKSEIFDDQFSVERPDGSNFTLKIRSTKLEDSAMYFCASSENRQPQHFGDGTRLSIL.

The rearrangement joins TRBV5-6 to TRBJ1-1, with 8 bases identical to TRBD1. The germline V gene has CDR1 SGHDT and CDR2 YYEEEE. After removal of 4 bases from V and 11 bases from J, the junction contained 13 bases not matched to a gene. This CDR3 contains 14 residues. Written as DNA, the CDR3 is TGTGCCAGCAGCCCCACGGACAGGGCTCAGGACGCTTTCTTT. It translates to CASSPTDRAQDAFF.

The J gene is TRBJ2-2, the V gene TRBV9; 9 bases agree with TRBD1. Germline lookup yields CDR1 SGDLS and CDR2 YYNGEE. The CDR3 has 17 amino acids. Germline trimming cut 0 bases from V and 5 bases from J; bases unmatched to any gene: 8. DNA of the CDR3: TGTGCCAGCAGCGTAGGGTCGGACAGGGGAGGTACCGGGGAGCTGTTTTTT. It translates to CASSVGSDRGGTGELFF.

V gene TRBV4-1 combines with J gene TRBJ2-4, with TRBD2 identical over 9 bases. CDR1 is MGHRA and CDR2 is YSYEKL in the germline V gene. The CDR3 loop spans 17 amino acids. J was trimmed by 5 bases and V by 0 bases; bases with no gene match: 8. CDR3 in amino acids: CASSQEGTSRRENIQYF. The DNA for the CDR3 is TGCGCCAGCAGCCAAGAAGGGACTAGCCGGAGGGAAAACATTCAGTACTTC.

This chain links TRBV6-1 with TRBJ1-6; a possible D gene is TRBD1 (5 bases). The CDR3 is 13 amino acids. Trimming removed 7 bases from V and 13 bases from J, with 17 bases in between. Germline V lookup: CDR1 MNHNS, CDR2 SASEGT. Here the CDR3 DNA reads TGTGCCAGCAAAAACTCCGGGGGGGGTCCCCTCCACTTT. It translates to CASKNSGGGPLHF.

A single count supports this clone. This chain connects TRBV4-1 to TRBJ1-2; D not certain. CDR1 MGHRA and CDR2 YSYEKL come from the germline V gene. The CDR3 totals 15 residues. V was trimmed by 0 bases and J by 3 bases, leaving 11 bases between them. CDR3 protein: CASSQEFRGYYGYTF. DNA of the CDR3: TGCGCCAGCAGCCAAGAATTCAGAGGATACTATGGCTACACCTTC.

The J gene is TRBJ1-1, the V gene TRBV7-2; 9 positions agree with TRBD1. Germline CDR1 reads SGHTA; CDR2 reads FQGNSA. Trimming removed 3 bases from V and 1 base from J; junction bases left unmatched: 9. The CDR3 covers 17 residues. The CDR3 reads CASSFLPGQGANTEAFF. DNA of the CDR3: TGTGCCAGCAGCTTCTTACCGGGACAGGGTGCGAACACTGAAGCTTTCTTT.

This chain connects TRBV5-1 to TRBJ2-2; tentative D call: TRBD2 (6 bases). Deletions cut 1 base from V and 4 bases from J, with 8 bases between. In germline, CDR1 is SGHRS, CDR2 YFSETQ. The CDR3 consists of 14 residues. In nucleotides, the CDR3 is TGCGCCAGCAGCTTGCTGGGGGGCACCGGGGAGCTGTTTTTT. This sequence encodes CASSLLGGTGELFF.

In this sample, this clone turned up once. J is TRBJ2-2 and V is TRBV12-5; D is unresolved. Germline V gives CDR1 LGHNT, CDR2 FRNRAP. V was shortened by 2 bases and J by 2 bases, with 3 bases between the two germline ends. CDR3 size: 13 residues. The CDR3 region has the DNA TGTGCTAGTGGTTTGCCAAACACCGGGGAGCTGTTTTTT. It codes for CASGLPNTGELFF.